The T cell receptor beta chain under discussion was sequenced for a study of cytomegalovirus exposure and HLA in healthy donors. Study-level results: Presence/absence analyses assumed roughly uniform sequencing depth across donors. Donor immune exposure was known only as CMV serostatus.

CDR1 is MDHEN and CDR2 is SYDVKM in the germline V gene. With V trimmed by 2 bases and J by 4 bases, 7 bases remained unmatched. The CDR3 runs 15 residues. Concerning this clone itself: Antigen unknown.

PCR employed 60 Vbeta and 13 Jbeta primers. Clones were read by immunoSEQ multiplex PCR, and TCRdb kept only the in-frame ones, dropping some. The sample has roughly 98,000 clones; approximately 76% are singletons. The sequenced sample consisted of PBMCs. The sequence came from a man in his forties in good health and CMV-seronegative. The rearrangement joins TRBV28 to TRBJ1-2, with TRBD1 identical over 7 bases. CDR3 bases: TGTGCCAGCAGTTTACCGTCCAGGGGGGTCTATGGCTACACCTTC. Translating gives CASSLPSRGVYGYTF.